This note documents a single T cell receptor beta chain sequence. The antigen remains unidentified. This entry is derived from a study of T cell repertoires in cytomegalovirus infection. Study-wide findings and caveats: Dominant in the ex vivo response were TCR beta clonotypes restricted by HLA-C and specific for CMV. Cumulated frequencies of public TCR beta families served to identify carriers of CMV plus the relevant HLA.

Each CDR3 protein is one row after TCRdb ran MiXCR on the reads. The data contain approximately 500,000 distinct CDR3 sequences, approximately 15% of them singletons. The CDR3 runs 14 residues. Looked up from germline, CDR1 is MNHEY and CDR2 is SMNVEV (reference sequence). With 4 bases removed from V and 14 bases from J, the gap between germline ends came to 18 bases. The chain has TRBV27 and TRBJ1-6, with a weak D call TRBD1 (6 bases). The receptor's source is a human donor in good health (CMV status not recorded). Some clones in this sample may be carry-over from other donors' samples. Sequencing used CD8+ T cells from PBMCs. The CDR3 is CASSSGHPPNTLHF. In DNA form, the CDR3 reads TGTGCCAGCAGTTCGGGACACCCTCCCAACACCCTCCACTTT.